The 5 T cell receptor beta chains below were found in one sample sequenced in a study of T cell changes during pregnancy in multiple sclerosis. The protocol was immunoSEQ multiplex PCR, while the TCRdb copy is restricted to in-frame clones and leaves out a portion. The data contain some 40,000 clones, 80% to 95% of them singletons. Sequencing was performed on peripheral blood. The origin of the receptors is a female donor with multiple sclerosis, enrolled in a pregnancy study.

In its sample, this clone was seen once. The CDR3 spells CASSLSTGGKDQPQHF. The CDR3 bases are TGCGCCAGCAGCCTATCGACAGGGGGCAAGGATCAGCCCCAGCATTTT. The chain joins TRBV4-1 to TRBJ1-5; 10 nucleotides match TRBD1. V was clipped by 4 bases and J by 5 bases; unmatched bases: 8. CDR3 length: 16 amino acids. Germline-derived CDR1 and CDR2 are MGHRA and YSYEKL.

This chain joins TRBV5-6 and TRBJ2-3; possible D gene TRBD2, 7 bases. Germline V gene sequence: CDR1 SGHDT, CDR2 YYEEEE. This CDR3 spans 18 amino acids. V was trimmed by 4 bases and J by 2 bases, leaving 23 bases between them. The CDR3 coding sequence is TGTGCCAGCAGCCGGGGCGCTGGGGGGGGGCCTGCCACAGATACGCAGTATTTT. As protein: CASSRGAGGGPATDTQYF. The full variable domain, rest sourced from reference TRBV5-6 and TRBJ2-3, is DAGVTQSPTHLIKTRGQQVTLRCSPKSGHDTVSWYQQALGQGPQFIFQYYEEEERQRGNFPDRFSGHQFPNYSSELNVNALLLGDSALYLCASSRGAGGGPATDTQYFGPGTRLTVL.

This rearrangement joins TRBV28 to TRBJ1-2, with no clear D. Germline loops: CDR1 MDHEN, CDR2 SYDVKM. The CDR3 consists of 14 residues. Trimming removed 7 bases at V and 8 bases at J, with 20 bases between. The chain's CDR3 is CASTPNTQGWGYTF. The CDR3 region has the DNA TGTGCCAGCACTCCCAACACCCAAGGCTGGGGCTACACCTTC.

The chain couples TRBV7-2 to TRBJ2-1; D is possibly TRBD2 (5 bases). The V and J ends lost 4 bases and 10 bases respectively, with 14 bases between them. The CDR3 totals 13 residues. Germline V gene data show CDR1 as SGHTA and CDR2 as FQGNSA. The CDR3 nucleotides are TGTGCCAGCAGCTCCGACGGACTGACCGAGCAGTTCTTC. This encodes CASSSDGLTEQFF.

This chain connects TRBV5-4 to TRBJ2-7; D is undetermined. Germline-derived CDR1 and CDR2 are SGHNT and YYREEE (reference sequence). The CDR3 totals 15 residues. The germline V and J ends were trimmed by 0 bases and 1 base, with 11 bases remaining between them. The CDR3 protein is CASSLGGADSYEQYF. DNA for the CDR3: TGTGCCAGCAGCTTGGGCGGCGCCGATTCCTACGAGCAGTACTTC.